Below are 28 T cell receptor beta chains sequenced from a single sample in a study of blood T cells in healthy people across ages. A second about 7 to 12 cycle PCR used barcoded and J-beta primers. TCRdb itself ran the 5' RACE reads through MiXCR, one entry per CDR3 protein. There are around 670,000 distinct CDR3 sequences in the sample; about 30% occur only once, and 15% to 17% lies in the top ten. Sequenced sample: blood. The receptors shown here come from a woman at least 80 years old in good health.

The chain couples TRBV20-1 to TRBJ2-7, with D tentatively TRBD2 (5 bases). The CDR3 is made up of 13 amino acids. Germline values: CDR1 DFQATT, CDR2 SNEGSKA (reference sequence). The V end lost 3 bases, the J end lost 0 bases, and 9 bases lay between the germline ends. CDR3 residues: CSASYLASYEQYF. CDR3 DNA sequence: TGCAGTGCTAGTTACCTAGCCTCCTACGAGCAGTACTTC.

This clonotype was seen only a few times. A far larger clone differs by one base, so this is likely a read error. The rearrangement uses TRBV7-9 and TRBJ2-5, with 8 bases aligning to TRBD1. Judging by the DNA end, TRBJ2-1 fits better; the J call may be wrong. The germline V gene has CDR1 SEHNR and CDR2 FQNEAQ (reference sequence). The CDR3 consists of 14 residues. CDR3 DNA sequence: TGTGCCAGCAGCTCCGGACAGGGCCAAGAGACCCAGTTCTTC. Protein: CASSSGQGQETQFF.

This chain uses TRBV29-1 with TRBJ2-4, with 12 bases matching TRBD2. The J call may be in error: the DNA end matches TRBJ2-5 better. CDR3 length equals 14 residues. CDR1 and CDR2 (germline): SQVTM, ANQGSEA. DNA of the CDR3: TGCAGCGTCGACCAACTAGCGGGAGGAGAGACCCAGTACTTC. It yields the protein CSVDQLAGGETQYF.

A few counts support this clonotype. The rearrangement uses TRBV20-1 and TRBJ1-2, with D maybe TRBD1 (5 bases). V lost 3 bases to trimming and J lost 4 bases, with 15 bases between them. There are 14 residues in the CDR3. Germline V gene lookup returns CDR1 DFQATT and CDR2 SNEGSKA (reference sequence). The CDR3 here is CSASGLAGIYGYTF. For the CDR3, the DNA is TGCAGTGCTAGCGGCCTGGCAGGGATCTATGGCTACACCTTC.

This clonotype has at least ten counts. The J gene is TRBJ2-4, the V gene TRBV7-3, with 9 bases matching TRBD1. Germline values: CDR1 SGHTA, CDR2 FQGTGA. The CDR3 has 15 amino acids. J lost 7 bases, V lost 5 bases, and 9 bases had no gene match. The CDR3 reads CASSRTTGGDNIQYF. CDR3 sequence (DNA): TGTGCCAGCAGCCGAACGACAGGGGGAGATAACATTCAGTACTTC.

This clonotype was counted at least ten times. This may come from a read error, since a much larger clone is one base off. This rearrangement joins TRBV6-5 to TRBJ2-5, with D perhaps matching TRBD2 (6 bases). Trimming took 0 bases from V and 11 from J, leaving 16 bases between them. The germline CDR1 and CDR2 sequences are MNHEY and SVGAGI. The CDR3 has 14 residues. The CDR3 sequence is CASSYSGGLDEQYF. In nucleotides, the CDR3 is TGTGCCAGCAGTTACTCGGGGGGACTGGATGAGCAGTACTTC.

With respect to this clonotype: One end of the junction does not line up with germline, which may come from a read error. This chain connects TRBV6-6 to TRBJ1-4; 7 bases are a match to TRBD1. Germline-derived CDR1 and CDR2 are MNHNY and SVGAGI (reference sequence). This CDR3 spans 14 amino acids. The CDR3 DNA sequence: TGTGCCAGCAGTACAACAGGGGCTGTGGAAAAGCTGTTTTTT. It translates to CASSTTGAVEKLFF.

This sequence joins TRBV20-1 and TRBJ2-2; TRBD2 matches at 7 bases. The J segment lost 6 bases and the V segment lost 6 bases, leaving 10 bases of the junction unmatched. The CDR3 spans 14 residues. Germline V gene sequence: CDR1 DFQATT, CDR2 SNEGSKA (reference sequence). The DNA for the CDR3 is TGCAGTGCAACGGGCCTTGCGGGGGCCGGGGAGCTGTTTTTT. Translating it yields CSATGLAGAGELFF.

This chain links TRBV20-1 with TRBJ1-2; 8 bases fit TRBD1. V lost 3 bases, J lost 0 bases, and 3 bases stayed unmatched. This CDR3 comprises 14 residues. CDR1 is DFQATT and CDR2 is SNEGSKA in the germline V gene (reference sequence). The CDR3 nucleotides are TGCAGTGCTAGTGGACAGGGAGCTAACTATGGCTACACCTTC. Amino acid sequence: CSASGQGANYGYTF.

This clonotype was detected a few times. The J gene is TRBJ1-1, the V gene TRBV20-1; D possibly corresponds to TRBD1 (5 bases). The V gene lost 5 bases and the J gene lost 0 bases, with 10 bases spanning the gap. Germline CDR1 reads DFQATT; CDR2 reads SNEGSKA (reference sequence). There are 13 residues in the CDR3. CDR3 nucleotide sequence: TGCAGTGCTTTCAGGGAGATGAACACTGAAGCTTTCTTT. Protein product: CSAFREMNTEAFF.

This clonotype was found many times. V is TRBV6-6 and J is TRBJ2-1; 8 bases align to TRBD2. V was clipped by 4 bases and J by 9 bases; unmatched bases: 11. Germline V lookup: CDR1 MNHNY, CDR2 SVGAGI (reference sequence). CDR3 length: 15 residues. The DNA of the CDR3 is TGTGCCAGCAGTTCGAACCCGGGACTAGGTGGTGAGCAGTTCTTC. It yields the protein CASSSNPGLGGEQFF.

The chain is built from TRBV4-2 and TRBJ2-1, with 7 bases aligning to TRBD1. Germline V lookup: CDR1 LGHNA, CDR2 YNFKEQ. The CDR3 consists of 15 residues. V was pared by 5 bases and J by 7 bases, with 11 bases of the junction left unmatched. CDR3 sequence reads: CASSGDRALWNEQFF. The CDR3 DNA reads TGTGCCAGCAGCGGAGACAGGGCCCTGTGGAATGAGCAGTTCTTC.

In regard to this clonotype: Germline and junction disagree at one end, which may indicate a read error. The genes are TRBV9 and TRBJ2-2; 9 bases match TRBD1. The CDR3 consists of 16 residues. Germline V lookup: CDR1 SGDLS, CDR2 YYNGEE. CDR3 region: CASSLAGTGNTGERFF. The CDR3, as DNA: TGTGCCAGCAGCTTGGCCGGGACAGGGAACACCGGGGAGCGGTTTTTT.

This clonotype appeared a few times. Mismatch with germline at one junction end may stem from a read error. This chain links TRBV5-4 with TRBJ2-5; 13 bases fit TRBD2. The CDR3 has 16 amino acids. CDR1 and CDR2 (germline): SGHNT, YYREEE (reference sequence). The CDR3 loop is CAGSLELAGGPETQYF. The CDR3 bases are TGTGCCGGCAGCTTGGAACTAGCGGGGGGGCCAGAGACCCAGTACTTC. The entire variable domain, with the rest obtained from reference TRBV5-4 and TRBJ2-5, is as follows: ETGVTQSPTHLIKTRGQQVTLRCSSQSGHNTVSWYQQALGQGPQFIFQYYREEENGRGNFPPRFSGLQFPNYSSELNVNALELDDSALYLCAGSLELAGGPETQYFGPGTRLLVL.

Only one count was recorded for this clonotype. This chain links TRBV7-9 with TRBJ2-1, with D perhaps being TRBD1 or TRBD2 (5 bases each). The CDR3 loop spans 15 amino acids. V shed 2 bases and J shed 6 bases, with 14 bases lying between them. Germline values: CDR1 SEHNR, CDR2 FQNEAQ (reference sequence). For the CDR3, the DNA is TGTGCCAGCAGCTTACAGAGGGGTCTCTTCAATGAGCAGTTCTTC. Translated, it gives CASSLQRGLFNEQFF. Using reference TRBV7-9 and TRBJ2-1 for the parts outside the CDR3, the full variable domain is DTGVSQNPRHKITKRGQNVTFRCDPISEHNRLYWYRQTLGQGPEFLTYFQNEAQLEKSRLLSDRFSAERPKGSFSTLEIQRTEQGDSAMYLCASSLQRGLFNEQFFGPGTRLTVL.

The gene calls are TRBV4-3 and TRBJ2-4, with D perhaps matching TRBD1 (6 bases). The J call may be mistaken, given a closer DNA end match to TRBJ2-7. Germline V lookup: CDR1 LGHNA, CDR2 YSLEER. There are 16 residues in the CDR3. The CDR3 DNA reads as TGCGCCAGCAGCCAAGCGGTCGGACAGACCTCCTACGAGCAGTACTTC. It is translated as CASSQAVGQTSYEQYF.

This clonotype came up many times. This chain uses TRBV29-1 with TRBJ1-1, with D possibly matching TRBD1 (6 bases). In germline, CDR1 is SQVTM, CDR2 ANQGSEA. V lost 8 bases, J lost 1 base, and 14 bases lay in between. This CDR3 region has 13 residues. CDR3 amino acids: CSTRTAWNTEAFF. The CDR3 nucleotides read TGCAGCACTCGGACAGCCTGGAACACTGAAGCTTTCTTT.

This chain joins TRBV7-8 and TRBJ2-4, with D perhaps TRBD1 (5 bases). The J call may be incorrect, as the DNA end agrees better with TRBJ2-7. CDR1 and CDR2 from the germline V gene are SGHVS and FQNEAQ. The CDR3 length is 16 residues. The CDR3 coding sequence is TGTGCCAGCACCTCTATCCGGGTAGGGGCACGCTCCGAGCAGTACTTC. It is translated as CASTSIRVGARSEQYF.

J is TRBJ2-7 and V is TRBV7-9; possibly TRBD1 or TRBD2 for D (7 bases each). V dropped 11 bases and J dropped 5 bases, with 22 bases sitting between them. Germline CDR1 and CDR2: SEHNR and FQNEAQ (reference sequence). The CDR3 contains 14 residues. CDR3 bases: TGTGCCTCCGCAGGGGGGGGACACCCTAACGAGCAGTACTTC. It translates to CASAGGGHPNEQYF.

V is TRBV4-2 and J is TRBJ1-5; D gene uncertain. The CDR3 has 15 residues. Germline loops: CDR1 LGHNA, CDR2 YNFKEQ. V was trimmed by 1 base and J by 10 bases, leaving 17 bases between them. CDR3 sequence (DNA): TGTGCCAGCAGCCAAGCTGGTCGGCCGTCCTTACCCCAGCATTTT. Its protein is CASSQAGRPSLPQHF.

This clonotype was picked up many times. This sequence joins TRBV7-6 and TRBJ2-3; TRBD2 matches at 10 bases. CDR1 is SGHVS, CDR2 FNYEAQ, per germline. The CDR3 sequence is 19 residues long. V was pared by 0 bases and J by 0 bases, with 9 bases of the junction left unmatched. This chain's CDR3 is CASSLAPPAGGTSTDTQYF. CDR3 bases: TGTGCCAGCAGCTTAGCGCCTCCAGCGGGGGGGACTAGCACAGATACGCAGTATTTT.

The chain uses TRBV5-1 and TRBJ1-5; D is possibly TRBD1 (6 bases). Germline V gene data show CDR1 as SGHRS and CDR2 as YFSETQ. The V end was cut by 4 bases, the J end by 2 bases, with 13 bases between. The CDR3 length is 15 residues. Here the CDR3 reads CASSITGARNQPQHF. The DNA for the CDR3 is TGCGCCAGCAGCATCACGGGGGCCCGCAATCAGCCCCAGCATTTT.

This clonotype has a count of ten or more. CDR3 region: CASSGQGENYGYTF. The CDR3 nucleotides are TGTGCCAGCAGTGGACAGGGTGAAAACTATGGCTACACCTTC. V and J are TRBV6-1 and TRBJ1-2; TRBD1 agrees at 7 bases. Germline lookup yields CDR1 MNHNS and CDR2 SASEGT. The CDR3 totals 14 residues. V was pared by 4 bases and J by 2 bases, with 4 bases of the junction left unmatched.

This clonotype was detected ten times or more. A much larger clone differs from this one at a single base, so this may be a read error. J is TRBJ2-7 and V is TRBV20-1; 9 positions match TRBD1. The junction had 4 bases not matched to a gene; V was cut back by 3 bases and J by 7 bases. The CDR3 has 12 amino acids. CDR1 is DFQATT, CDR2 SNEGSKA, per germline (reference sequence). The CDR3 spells CSASDRGREQYF. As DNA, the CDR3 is TGCAGTGCTAGCGACAGGGGGAGGGAGCAGTACTTC.

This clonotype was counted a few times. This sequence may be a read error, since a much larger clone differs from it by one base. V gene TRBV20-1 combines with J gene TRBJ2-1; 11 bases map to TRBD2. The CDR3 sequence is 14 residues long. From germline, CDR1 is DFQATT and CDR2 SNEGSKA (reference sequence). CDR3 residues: CGAQTSGDGDEQFF. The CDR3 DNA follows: TGCGGTGCTCAGACTAGCGGGGATGGGGATGAGCAGTTCTTC.

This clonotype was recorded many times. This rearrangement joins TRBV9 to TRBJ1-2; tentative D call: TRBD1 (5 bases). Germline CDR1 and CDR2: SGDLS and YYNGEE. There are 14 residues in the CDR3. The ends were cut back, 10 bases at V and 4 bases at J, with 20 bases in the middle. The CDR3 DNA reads TGTGCCGGGATTGAGGGGTTTAAGATCTATGGCTACACCTTC. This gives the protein CAGIEGFKIYGYTF.

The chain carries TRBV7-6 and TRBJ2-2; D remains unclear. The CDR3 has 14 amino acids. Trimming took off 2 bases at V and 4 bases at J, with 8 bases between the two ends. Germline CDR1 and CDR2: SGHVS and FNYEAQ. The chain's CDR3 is CASSLSSGTGELFF. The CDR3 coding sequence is TGTGCCAGCAGCTTATCCTCCGGCACCGGGGAGCTGTTTTTT.

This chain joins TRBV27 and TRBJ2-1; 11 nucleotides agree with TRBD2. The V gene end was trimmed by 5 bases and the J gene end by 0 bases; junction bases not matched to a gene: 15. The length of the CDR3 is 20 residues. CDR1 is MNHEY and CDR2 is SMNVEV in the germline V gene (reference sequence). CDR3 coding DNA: TGTGCCAGCAGTCGACTGACTAGCGGGGTTATAGCCAGCTCCTACAATGAGCAGTTCTTC. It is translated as CASSRLTSGVIASSYNEQFF.